These 18 T cell receptor beta chains came from one sample sequenced in a study of cytomegalovirus exposure and HLA in healthy donors. PCR involved 60 Vbeta and 13 Jbeta primers. Here immunoSEQ multiplex PCR was the method, and the copy in TCRdb shows in-frame clones only, minus some. The sample has some 190,000 clones; approximately 86% are singletons. The sample was PBMCs. All receptors come from a woman between 18 and 29 years old in good health and CMV-seronegative.

The J gene is TRBJ2-3, the V gene TRBV25-1, with TRBD1 identical over 7 bases. Germline V gene lookup returns CDR1 MGHDK and CDR2 SYGVNS. The CDR3 is 14 residues long. V was clipped by 4 bases and J by 1 base; unmatched bases: 2. CDR3: CASSVGQGTDTQYF. The CDR3 nucleotides are TGTGCCAGCAGTGTTGGACAGGGCACAGATACGCAGTATTTT.

In DNA, the CDR3 is TGCGCCAGCAGCTACTACAGGGGAGGATTGAACACTGAAGCTTTCTTT. Protein product: CASSYYRGGLNTEAFF. The chain joins TRBV4-1 to TRBJ1-1; the match to TRBD1 covers 7 bases. This CDR3 is built from 16 residues. Germline V gene sequence: CDR1 MGHRA, CDR2 YSYEKL. J lost 0 bases, V lost 5 bases, and 9 bases had no gene match.

The rearrangement links TRBV5-1 to TRBJ1-1, with no clear D. Trimming removed 0 bases at V and 5 bases at J, with 11 bases between. CDR1 is SGHRS and CDR2 is YFSETQ in the germline V gene. This CDR3 region has 14 residues. The CDR3 nucleotides are TGCGCCAGCAGCTTGGGTCGGGAAGGGACTGAAGCTTTCTTT. It yields the protein CASSLGREGTEAFF. The variable domain in full, completed from reference TRBV5-1 and TRBJ1-1, reads KAGVTQTPRYLIKTRGQQVTLSCSPISGHRSVSWYQQTPGQGLQFLFEYFSETQRNKGNFPGRFSGRQFSNSRSEMNVSTLELGDSALYLCASSLGREGTEAFFGQGTRLTVV.

The rearrangement links TRBV7-2 to TRBJ2-2; D perhaps matches TRBD1 (6 bases). V gave up 4 bases and J gave up 11 bases, with 11 bases separating them. Germline assignment: CDR1 SGHTA and CDR2 FQGNSA. This CDR3 is 12 amino acids long. CDR3 sequence (DNA): TGTGCCAGCAGCTCACAGGGAGAAGAGCTGTTTTTT. Its translation is CASSSQGEELFF.

This clone is a singleton in its sample. The chain combines TRBV6-4 with TRBJ2-7; 11 bases line up with TRBD2. The CDR3 spans 15 residues. V shed 8 bases and J 4 bases; nucleotides not matched to a gene: 10. Germline values: CDR1 MRHNA, CDR2 SNTAGT. CDR3 in amino acids: CASPQTSGIVYEQYF. In nucleotides, the CDR3 is TGTGCCAGCCCTCAGACTAGCGGGATCGTGTACGAGCAGTACTTC.

V gene TRBV6-1 combines with J gene TRBJ2-1, with D possibly being TRBD2 (6 bases). The germline CDR1 and CDR2 sequences are MNHNS and SASEGT. CDR3 length: 14 amino acids. V was clipped by 6 bases and J by 3 bases, with 12 bases between them. The CDR3 sequence: CASRRDLDYNEQFF. CDR3 in DNA: TGTGCCAGCAGAAGGGACTTAGACTACAATGAGCAGTTCTTC.

This clone was counted only a few times. The chain links TRBV19 to TRBJ2-7; perhaps TRBD2 as D (6 bases). The CDR3 length is 16 residues. Germline CDR1 is LNHDA and CDR2 is SQIVND (reference sequence). Trimming left V 1 base short and J 5 bases short, with 18 bases between. CDR3 in amino acids: CASSIAVRGLGNEQYF. CDR3 sequence (DNA): TGTGCCAGTAGTATAGCGGTGCGGGGATTAGGGAACGAGCAGTACTTC.

The CDR3 nucleotides are TGTGCCAGCAGTTACAGCCTAAACCCCGGCTACGAGCAGTACTTC. This sequence encodes CASSYSLNPGYEQYF. The chain has TRBV6-5 and TRBJ2-7; D unclear. The CDR3 consists of 15 residues. Trimming took off 2 bases at V and 3 bases at J, with 14 bases between the two ends. CDR1 is MNHEY and CDR2 is SVGAGI in the germline V gene.

A remark on this clone: One end of the junction varies from germline; a read error may be responsible. This rearrangement joins TRBV7-9 to TRBJ2-1, with no clear D. Germline V gene lookup returns CDR1 SEHNR and CDR2 FQNEAQ (reference sequence). CDR3 length: 12 residues. CDR3 in amino acids: CSSSLVSREQFF. The CDR3 DNA reads as TGTTCCAGCAGCTTAGTCAGCAGGGAGCAGTTCTTC.

V usage is TRBV5-1 and J usage is TRBJ2-1; 8 nucleotides line up with TRBD2. With V trimmed by 0 bases and J by 2 bases, 7 bases remained unmatched. CDR3 size: 17 residues. Germline V gives CDR1 SGHRS, CDR2 YFSETQ. The CDR3 spells CASSLAASGHTYNEQFF. CDR3 DNA sequence: TGCGCCAGCAGCTTGGCCGCTAGCGGGCACACCTACAATGAGCAGTTCTTC.

The genes are TRBV5-6 and TRBJ2-7, with a tentative D call TRBD1 (5 bases). The CDR3 consists of 14 residues. V lost 3 bases, J lost 4 bases, and 14 bases lay in between. The germline gives CDR1 SGHDT, CDR2 YYEEEE. The CDR3 nucleotides read TGTGCCAGCAGCTCCGACAGAGACTTTTACGAGCAGTACTTC. This codes for CASSSDRDFYEQYF.

The chain is built from TRBV7-2 and TRBJ1-1; no definite D call. The CDR3 is made up of 14 amino acids. V shed 1 base and J shed 1 base, with 7 bases lying between them. The germline gives CDR1 SGHTA, CDR2 FQGNSA. CDR3 in DNA: TGTGCCAGCAGCTTAGGAGGAACGAACACTGAAGCTTTCTTT. Protein: CASSLGGTNTEAFF.

The chain uses TRBV10-3 and TRBJ1-1; 7 bases are shared with TRBD1. This CDR3 is built from 17 residues. J lost 1 base, V lost 4 bases, and 12 bases had no gene match. CDR1 is ENHRY and CDR2 is SYGVKD in the germline V gene. The CDR3 protein is CAISASRQGEWNTEAFF. The CDR3 nucleotides read TGTGCCATCAGTGCGTCCCGACAGGGTGAATGGAACACTGAAGCTTTCTTT.

The V call is TRBV7-6, the J call TRBJ2-1; D might be TRBD2 (6 bases). There are 16 residues in the CDR3. Trimming cost V 1 base and J 9 bases, with 19 bases left between them. Germline V gene lookup returns CDR1 SGHVS and CDR2 FNYEAQ. This CDR3 reads CASSLGMGEAGGEQFF. For the CDR3, the DNA is TGTGCCAGCAGCTTAGGGATGGGGGAGGCGGGCGGTGAGCAGTTCTTC.

The chain is built from TRBV11-2 and TRBJ2-1; a possible D gene is TRBD2 (6 bases). V lost 3 bases, J lost 4 bases, and 10 bases lay in between. Germline CDR1 is SGHAT and CDR2 is FQNNGV. The CDR3 has 14 amino acids. CDR3 residues: CASSLGGPYNEQFF. The CDR3 DNA reads TGTGCCAGCAGCTTGGGGGGACCTTACAATGAGCAGTTCTTC.

The chain couples TRBV6-5 to TRBJ2-2; 9 positions agree with TRBD1. The V gene's germline CDR1 is MNHEY and CDR2 SVGAGI. After removal of 5 bases from V and 4 bases from J, the junction contained 5 bases not matched to a gene. The CDR3 is made up of 15 amino acids. The CDR3 region is CASSRTGAATGELFF. Written as DNA, the CDR3 is TGTGCCAGCAGTCGGACAGGGGCCGCCACCGGGGAGCTGTTTTTT.

This chain joins TRBV28 and TRBJ1-4; D uncertain. Germline loops: CDR1 MDHEN, CDR2 SYDVKM. Trimming took off 2 bases at V and 4 bases at J, with 11 bases between the two ends. CDR3 length: 15 residues. The CDR3 bases are TGTGCCAGCAGTTTAGGGCCAGGACTTAATGAAAAACTGTTTTTT. Encoded protein: CASSLGPGLNEKLFF. Full variable domain (remainder filled in from reference TRBV28 and TRBJ1-4): DVKVTQSSRYLVKRTGEKVFLECVQDMDHENMFWYRQDPGLGLRLIYFSYDVKMKEKGDIPEGYSVSREKKERFSLILESASTNQTSMYLCASSLGPGLNEKLFFGSGTQLSVL.

The CDR3 is CASSSLGGAPQNIQYF. The CDR3 DNA sequence: TGTGCCAGCAGTTCCCTTGGAGGGGCTCCCCAAAACATTCAGTACTTC. The V call is TRBV6-6, the J call TRBJ2-4; D may be TRBD2 (6 bases). This CDR3 spans 16 amino acids. Germline loops: CDR1 MNHNY, CDR2 SVGAGI (reference sequence). The V end was cut by 4 bases, the J end by 5 bases, with 18 bases between.